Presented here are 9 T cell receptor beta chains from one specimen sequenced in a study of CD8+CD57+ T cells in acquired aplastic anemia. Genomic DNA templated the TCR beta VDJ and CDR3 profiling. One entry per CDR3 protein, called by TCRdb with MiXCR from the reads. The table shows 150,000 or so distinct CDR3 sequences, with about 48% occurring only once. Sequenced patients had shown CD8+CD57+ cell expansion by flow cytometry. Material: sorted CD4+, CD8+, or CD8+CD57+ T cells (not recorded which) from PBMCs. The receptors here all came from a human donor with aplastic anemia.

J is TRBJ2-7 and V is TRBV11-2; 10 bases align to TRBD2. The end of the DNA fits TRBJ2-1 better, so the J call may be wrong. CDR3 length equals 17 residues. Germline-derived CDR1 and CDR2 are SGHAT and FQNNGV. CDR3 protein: CASSQGAIAGGGNEQFF. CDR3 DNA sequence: TGTGCCAGCAGCCAGGGGGCTATAGCGGGAGGCGGCAATGAGCAGTTCTTC.

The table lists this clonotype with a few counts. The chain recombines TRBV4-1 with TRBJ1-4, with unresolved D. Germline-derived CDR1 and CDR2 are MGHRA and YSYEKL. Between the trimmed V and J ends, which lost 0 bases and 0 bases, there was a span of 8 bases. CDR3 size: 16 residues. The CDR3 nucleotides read TGCGCCAGCAGCCAAGAAGGGCAGGCAACTAATGAAAAACTGTTTTTT. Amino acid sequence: CASSQEGQATNEKLFF.

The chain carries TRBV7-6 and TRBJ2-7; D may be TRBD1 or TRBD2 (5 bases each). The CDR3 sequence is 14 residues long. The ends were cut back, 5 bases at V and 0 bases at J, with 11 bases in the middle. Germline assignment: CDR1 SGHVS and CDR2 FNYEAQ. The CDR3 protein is CASSLGPSSYEQYF. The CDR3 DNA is TGTGCCAGCAGCCTGGGACCGAGCTCCTACGAGCAGTACTTC.

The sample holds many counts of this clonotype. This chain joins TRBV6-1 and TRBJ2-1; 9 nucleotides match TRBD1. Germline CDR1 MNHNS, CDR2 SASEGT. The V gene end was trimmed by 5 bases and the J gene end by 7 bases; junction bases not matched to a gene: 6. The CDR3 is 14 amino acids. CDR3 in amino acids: CASSPPTGGNEQFF. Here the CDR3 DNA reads TGTGCCAGCAGTCCTCCGACAGGGGGAAATGAGCAGTTCTTC.

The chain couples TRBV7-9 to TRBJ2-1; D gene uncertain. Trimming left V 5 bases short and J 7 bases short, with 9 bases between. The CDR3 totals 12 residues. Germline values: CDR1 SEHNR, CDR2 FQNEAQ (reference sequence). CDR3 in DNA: TGTGCCAGCAGCCCGGCCCGGAATGAGCAGTTCTTC. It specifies CASSPARNEQFF.

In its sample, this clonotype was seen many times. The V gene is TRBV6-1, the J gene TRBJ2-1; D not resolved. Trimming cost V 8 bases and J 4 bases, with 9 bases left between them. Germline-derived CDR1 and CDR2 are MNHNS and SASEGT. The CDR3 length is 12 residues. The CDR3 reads CASRLGYNEQFF. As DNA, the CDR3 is TGTGCCAGCCGTCTGGGGTACAATGAGCAGTTCTTC.

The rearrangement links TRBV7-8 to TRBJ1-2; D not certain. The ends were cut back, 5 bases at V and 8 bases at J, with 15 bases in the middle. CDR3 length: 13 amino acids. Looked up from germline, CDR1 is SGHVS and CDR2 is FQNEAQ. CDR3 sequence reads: CASSVRAGGGYTF. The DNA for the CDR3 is TGTGCCAGCAGCGTTCGGGCCGGAGGGGGCTACACCTTC. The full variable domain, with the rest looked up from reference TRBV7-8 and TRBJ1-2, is GAGVSQSPRYKVAKRGQDVALRCDPISGHVSLFWYQQALGQGPEFLTYFQNEAQLDKSGLPSDRFFAERPEGSVSTLKIQRTQQEDSAVYLCASSVRAGGGYTFGSGTRLTVV.

The CDR3 DNA reads TGCGCCAGCAGTGAGCAGGGTCATAATCAGCCCCAGCATTTT. Amino acid sequence: CASSEQGHNQPQHF. The rearrangement joins TRBV10-1 to TRBJ1-5; perhaps TRBD1 as D (5 bases). This CDR3 has 14 amino acids. The germline V gene has CDR1 WNHNN and CDR2 SYGVQD (reference sequence). Trimming pared 2 bases from V and 4 bases from J, leaving 9 bases between.

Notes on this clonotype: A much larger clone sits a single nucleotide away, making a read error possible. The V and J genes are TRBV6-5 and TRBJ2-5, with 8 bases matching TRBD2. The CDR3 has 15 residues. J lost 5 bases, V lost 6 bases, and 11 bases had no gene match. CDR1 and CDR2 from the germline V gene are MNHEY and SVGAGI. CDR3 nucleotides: TGTGCCAGCAGAATAGCGGGGACGGCTCTTGAGACCCAGTACTTC. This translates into CASRIAGTALETQYF.